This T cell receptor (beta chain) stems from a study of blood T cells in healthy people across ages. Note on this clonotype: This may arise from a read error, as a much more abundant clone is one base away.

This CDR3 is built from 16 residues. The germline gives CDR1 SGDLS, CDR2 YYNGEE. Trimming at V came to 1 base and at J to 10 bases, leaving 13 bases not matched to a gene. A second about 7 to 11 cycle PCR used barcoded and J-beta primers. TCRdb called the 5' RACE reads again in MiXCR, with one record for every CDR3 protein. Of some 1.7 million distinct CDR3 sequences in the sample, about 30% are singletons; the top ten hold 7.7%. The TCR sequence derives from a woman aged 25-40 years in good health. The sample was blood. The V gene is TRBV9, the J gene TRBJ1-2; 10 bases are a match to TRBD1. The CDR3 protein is CASSVNQPGQGNDYTF. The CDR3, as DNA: TGTGCCAGCAGCGTAAACCAGCCGGGACAGGGGAATGACTACACCTTC.